The 25 T cell receptor beta chains below come from one sample, sequenced in a study of CD8 T cells in ankylosing spondylitis (dated by TCRdb to about 2017). The library was obtained by 5' RACE. Instrument on record: Illumina HiSeq 2500. TCRdb reprocessed the public reads (quality trimming at Q25 with fastp, clone calling with MiXCR) and kept in-frame beta chains. A single entry per CDR3 protein holds the most common genes and DNA from its merged rows. The sample table contains approximately 350,000 distinct CDR3 sequences; only one count was recorded for 14% to 15% of them. The leading ten clones occupy 0.85% to 1.4% of the sample. Input material: blood, either unsorted or a sorted T cell fraction (not recorded which). The source of these receptors is a male donor with ankylosing spondylitis or in good health (not recorded which).

The chain carries TRBV29-1 and TRBJ2-1; maybe TRBD2 (6 bases). This CDR3 contains 13 residues. V shed 6 bases and J shed 9 bases, with 18 bases lying between them. Germline values: CDR1 SQVTM, CDR2 ANQGSEA. CDR3 protein: CSVTRNLRTEQFF. The CDR3 DNA is TGCAGCGTGACTAGAAACCTACGGACTGAGCAGTTCTTC.

The chain uses TRBV12-3 or TRBV12-4 and TRBJ2-7, with TRBD1 matching 10 bases. The V segment lost 5 bases and the J segment 6 bases; nucleotides outside the gene matches: 7. The CDR3 spans 14 residues. CDR3 residues: CASSPGQGESEQYF. CDR3 DNA sequence: TGTGCCAGCAGTCCCGGACAGGGGGAGAGCGAGCAGTACTTC.

This clonotype was counted ten times or more. V usage is TRBV29-1 and J usage is TRBJ2-2, with 11 nucleotides matching TRBD2. Trimming at V came to 7 bases and at J to 3 bases, leaving 7 bases not matched to a gene. The CDR3 spans 15 residues. Per germline, CDR1 SQVTM and CDR2 ANQGSEA. The CDR3 reads CSASTSGTYTGELFF. CDR3 nucleotide sequence: TGCAGCGCCTCGACTAGCGGGACTTACACCGGGGAGCTGTTTTTT.

This clonotype was seen a handful of times. The chain links TRBV5-4 to TRBJ1-2; TRBD1 aligns across 7 bases. J was trimmed by 3 bases and V by 7 bases; bases with no gene match: 9. Per germline, CDR1 SGHNT and CDR2 YYREEE (reference sequence). This CDR3 has 14 amino acids. The CDR3 nucleotides are TGTGCCAGCTCTGATGTTCAGGGGGACTATGGCTACACCTTC. This sequence encodes CASSDVQGDYGYTF. Based on the CDR3 plus reference TRBV5-4 and TRBJ1-2, the full variable domain is ETGVTQSPTHLIKTRGQQVTLRCSSQSGHNTVSWYQQALGQGPQFIFQYYREEENGRGNFPPRFSGLQFPNYSSELNVNALELDDSALYLCASSDVQGDYGYTFGSGTRLTVV.

This clonotype was seen a handful of times. This chain connects TRBV7-9 to TRBJ2-7; the D gene is possibly TRBD2 (6 bases). This CDR3 is built from 12 residues. CDR1 is SEHNR and CDR2 is FQNEAQ in the germline V gene (reference sequence). V gave up 6 bases and J gave up 12 bases, with 18 bases separating them. The CDR3 loop is CASRRGAGRPYF. The CDR3 nucleotides are TGTGCCAGCAGACGAGGGGCAGGGAGGCCGTACTTC. Full variable domain (outside the CDR3, taken from reference TRBV7-9 and TRBJ2-7): DTGVSQNPRHKITKRGQNVTFRCDPISEHNRLYWYRQTLGQGPEFLTYFQNEAQLEKSRLLSDRFSAERPKGSFSTLEIQRTEQGDSAMYLCASRRGAGRPYFGPGTRLTVT.

This clonotype was found many times. The chain carries TRBV3-1 and TRBJ1-5, with D possibly matching TRBD1 (6 bases). The germline V and J ends were trimmed by 8 bases and 3 bases, with 14 bases remaining between them. The CDR3 sequence is 14 residues long. CDR1 and CDR2 (germline): LGHDT, YNNKEL (reference sequence). The CDR3 reads CASGGGGYNQPQHF. The CDR3 DNA is TGTGCCAGCGGCGGGGGCGGTTACAATCAGCCCCAGCATTTT.

This clonotype was found a few times. The chain is built from TRBV7-2 and TRBJ1-2; maybe TRBD1 (5 bases). This CDR3 comprises 14 residues. From germline, CDR1 is SGHTA and CDR2 FQGNSA. V gave up 5 bases and J gave up 2 bases, with 12 bases separating them. CDR3 coding DNA: TGTGCCAGCAGCCCCCAGACAGCAAACTATGGCTACACCTTC. The encoded protein is CASSPQTANYGYTF.

This chain uses TRBV3-1 with TRBJ2-5, with 10 bases fitting TRBD2. Trimming removed 1 base from V and 5 bases from J; junction bases left unmatched: 7. CDR1 is LGHDT, CDR2 YNNKEL, per germline (reference sequence). CDR3 length equals 16 residues. This chain's CDR3 is CASSQGASGRAETQYF. The CDR3 DNA follows: TGTGCCAGCAGCCAAGGAGCGAGCGGGAGGGCTGAGACCCAGTACTTC.

This clonotype was seen many times. The chain joins TRBV12-3 or TRBV12-4 to TRBJ2-2; D is possibly TRBD1 (6 bases). CDR3 length: 14 residues. Trimming took 10 bases from V and 7 from J, leaving 19 bases between them. The CDR3 here is CATNYRAEGGELFF. The CDR3 DNA is TGTGCCACCAATTACAGGGCTGAGGGCGGGGAGCTGTTTTTT.

This clonotype was counted between two and nine times. The chain uses TRBV12-3 or TRBV12-4 and TRBJ1-5; perhaps TRBD1 as D (5 bases). The V gene lost 3 bases and the J gene lost 2 bases, with 11 bases spanning the gap. CDR3 length: 15 residues. CDR3 in amino acids: CASSFPQGGNQPQHF. The CDR3 nucleotides read TGTGCCAGCAGTTTCCCTCAGGGCGGCAATCAGCCCCAGCATTTT.

This clonotype appeared a few times. V gene TRBV12-3 or TRBV12-4 combines with J gene TRBJ2-1; TRBD1 agrees at 11 bases. V was pared by 3 bases and J by 5 bases, with 6 bases of the junction left unmatched. The CDR3 totals 16 residues. CDR3 in DNA: TGTGCCAGCAGTTTCAAACCGGGACAGGGGGACAATGAGCAGTTCTTC. The encoded protein is CASSFKPGQGDNEQFF.

At least ten counts were recorded for this clonotype. This chain links TRBV9 with TRBJ2-3; no clear D gene. V lost 4 bases, J lost 1 base, and 10 bases lay in between. The CDR3 is made up of 14 amino acids. CDR1 is SGDLS, CDR2 YYNGEE, per germline. CDR3 DNA: TGTGCCAGCAGCCCCCTGGCGGGCACAGATACGCAGTATTTT. This gives the protein CASSPLAGTDTQYF. The whole variable domain, remainder taken from reference TRBV9 and TRBJ2-3, is DSGVTQTPKHLITATGQRVTLRCSPRSGDLSVYWYQQSLDQGLQFLIQYYNGEERAKGNILERFSAQQFPDLHSELNLSSLELGDSALYFCASSPLAGTDTQYFGPGTRLTVL.

This clonotype was counted once. The chain recombines TRBV20-1 with TRBJ2-7; D is possibly TRBD2 (6 bases). CDR1 is DFQATT, CDR2 SNEGSKA, per germline (reference sequence). V shed 6 bases and J shed 6 bases, with 21 bases lying between them. This CDR3 comprises 14 residues. The CDR3 DNA reads as TGCAGTGCCGCCGGGACCCCCAGGGAGGCCGAGCAGTACTTC. Its translation: CSAAGTPREAEQYF.

The chain uses TRBV30 and TRBJ2-5; possibly TRBD1 for D (6 bases). The CDR3 is made up of 15 amino acids. Per the germline V gene, CDR1 is GTSNPN and CDR2 is SVGIG (reference sequence). Trimming removed 0 bases at V and 5 bases at J, with 16 bases between. The CDR3 sequence: CAWSVGQGIRETQYF. CDR3 nucleotides: TGTGCCTGGAGTGTAGGGCAGGGGATAAGGGAGACCCAGTACTTC.

This clonotype turned up a few times. V gene TRBV6-1 combines with J gene TRBJ2-5; unclear D gene. CDR1 and CDR2 (germline): MNHNS, SASEGT. The CDR3 has 14 residues. Trimming removed 2 bases from V and 1 base from J, with 8 bases in between. CDR3: CASSEWGSQETQYF. The CDR3, as DNA: TGTGCCAGCAGTGAATGGGGTTCCCAAGAGACCCAGTACTTC.

This clonotype has more than one count but fewer than ten. This sequence joins TRBV20-1 and TRBJ2-5; 7 positions agree with TRBD1. Germline V gene lookup returns CDR1 DFQATT and CDR2 SNEGSKA (reference sequence). The CDR3 loop spans 15 amino acids. V was clipped by 1 base and J by 1 base; unmatched bases: 6. The DNA of the CDR3 is TGCAGTGCTAGAGGCTCCCGGGACAGCCAAGAGACCCAGTACTTC. Its translation is CSARGSRDSQETQYF.

The chain employs TRBV10-2 and TRBJ2-1; 9 bases match TRBD2. J lost 4 bases, V lost 6 bases, and 7 bases had no gene match. This CDR3 comprises 15 residues. Germline V gives CDR1 WSHSY, CDR2 SAAADI. The CDR3, as DNA: TGCGCCAGCAGGGGACCTAGCGGGGAATACAATGAGCAGTTCTTC. It specifies CASRGPSGEYNEQFF.

The chain carries TRBV2 and TRBJ2-1; D might be TRBD2 (6 bases). From germline, CDR1 is SNHLY and CDR2 FYNNEI. CDR3 size: 14 residues. With 3 bases removed from V and 7 bases from J, the gap between germline ends came to 13 bases. CDR3 DNA sequence: TGTGCCAGCAGTGAGGCGGGAACGTCGAATGAGCAGTTCTTC. This translates into CASSEAGTSNEQFF.

This clonotype was observed a few times. This rearrangement joins TRBV11-3 to TRBJ2-5, with no clear D. The ends were cut back, 4 bases at V and 4 bases at J, with 10 bases in the middle. Germline V gene data show CDR1 as SGHNT and CDR2 as YENEEA. The CDR3 length is 13 residues. The CDR3 spells CASSSLLRETQYF. The CDR3 DNA sequence: TGTGCCAGCAGCTCCCTCCTGCGAGAGACCCAGTACTTC.

In this sample, this clonotype turned up a few times. The J gene is TRBJ2-7, the V gene TRBV3-1; D not certain. Germline assignment: CDR1 LGHDT and CDR2 YNNKEL (reference sequence). Trimming pared 4 bases from V and 2 bases from J, leaving 12 bases between. The CDR3 extends over 14 amino acids. This CDR3 is CASSRDVGTYEQYF. In DNA, the CDR3 is TGTGCCAGCAGCCGTGATGTGGGGACCTACGAGCAGTACTTC.

This clonotype was seen a handful of times. The rearrangement links TRBV4-1 to TRBJ2-2, with 8 bases fitting TRBD1. Germline V CDR1 and CDR2: MGHRA, YSYEKL. V trimming: 4 bases; J trimming: 6 bases; junction bases outside the gene matches: 10. This CDR3 region has 16 residues. CDR3 nucleotides: TGCGCCAGCAGCCGGTCGCAGGGGGCTGGTGCCGGGGAGCTGTTTTTT. It codes for CASSRSQGAGAGELFF.

J is TRBJ2-1 and V is TRBV7-9; 7 bases are a match to TRBD2. Unmatched junction bases numbered 5, after V lost 4 bases and J lost 2 bases. The CDR3 covers 15 residues. Germline V CDR1 and CDR2: SEHNR, FQNEAQ (reference sequence). The CDR3 coding sequence is TGTGCCAGCAGCTCTAGCGGTCAGACCTACAATGAGCAGTTCTTC. Translation gives CASSSSGQTYNEQFF. The entire variable domain, with the rest obtained from reference TRBV7-9 and TRBJ2-1, is as follows: DTGVSQNPRHKITKRGQNVTFRCDPISEHNRLYWYRQTLGQGPEFLTYFQNEAQLEKSRLLSDRFSAERPKGSFSTLEIQRTEQGDSAMYLCASSSSGQTYNEQFFGPGTRLTVL.

This clonotype was counted only a few times. V gene TRBV28 combines with J gene TRBJ2-3; either TRBD1 or TRBD2 may supply D (6 bases each). The CDR3 is 15 residues long. Germline CDR1 is MDHEN and CDR2 is SYDVKM. V dropped 7 bases and J dropped 3 bases, with 17 bases sitting between them. CDR3 coding DNA: TGTGCCAGCAACGGAGGGGGGATTGGGACAGATACGCAGTATTTT. Its translation is CASNGGGIGTDTQYF.

In its sample, this clonotype was seen a few times. This chain joins TRBV10-1 and TRBJ2-5, with 8 nucleotides matching TRBD2. The CDR3 length is 16 residues. Germline trimming cut 0 bases from V and 2 bases from J; bases unmatched to any gene: 5. Germline CDR1 reads WNHNN; CDR2 reads SYGVQD (reference sequence). Here the CDR3 reads CASSESAGGLQETQYF. In nucleotides, the CDR3 is TGCGCCAGCAGTGAGTCTGCGGGGGGCCTACAAGAGACCCAGTACTTC.

This clonotype was seen a handful of times. The V and J genes are TRBV3-1 and TRBJ1-2; D is ambiguous. The CDR3 is 12 residues long. Between the trimmed V and J ends, which lost 0 bases and 7 bases, there was a span of 6 bases. Germline assignment: CDR1 LGHDT and CDR2 YNNKEL (reference sequence). The CDR3 spells CASSQEWGGYTF. In DNA, the CDR3 is TGTGCCAGCAGCCAAGAATGGGGTGGCTACACCTTC.